One and the same sample provided the 32 T cell receptor beta chains below, sequenced in a study of early T cells in non-severe SARS-CoV-2 infection. TCRdb re-called the 5' RACE reads through MiXCR, storing one row per CDR3 protein. The sample lists tens of thousands of distinct CDR3 sequences, approximately 10% occurring once. Sequencing used whole blood. These receptors all come from an adult who was a healthcare worker with PCR-confirmed SARS-CoV-2 infection or an uninfected control (not recorded which).

J is TRBJ2-5 and V is TRBV7-6; 8 positions agree with TRBD2. Germline V gene data show CDR1 as SGHVS and CDR2 as FNYEAQ. V gave up 5 bases and J gave up 5 bases; unmatched junction bases: 16. The CDR3 is 17 residues long. DNA of the CDR3: TGTGCCAGCAGCCGCTCGCTTCGCGGACTAGCTGGGGAGACCCAGTACTTC. Translating gives CASSRSLRGLAGETQYF.

The V gene is TRBV27, the J gene TRBJ2-4, with D perhaps matching TRBD1 (7 bases). This CDR3 has 14 amino acids. With 6 bases removed from V and 5 bases from J, the gap between germline ends came to 14 bases. Germline values: CDR1 MNHEY, CDR2 SMNVEV (reference sequence). CDR3 region: CASRHQGEENIQYF. CDR3 bases: TGTGCCAGCAGACACCAGGGGGAGGAAAACATTCAGTACTTC.

This clonotype showed up just a few times. This chain connects TRBV11-3 to TRBJ2-1; tentative D call: TRBD2 (5 bases). The V gene's germline CDR1 is SGHNT and CDR2 YENEEA. The CDR3 loop spans 15 amino acids. The V and J ends lost 5 bases and 0 bases respectively, with 11 bases between them. The DNA for the CDR3 is TGTGCCAGCAGCACGCTAGCAAGCTCCTACAATGAGCAGTTCTTC. Translated, it gives CASSTLASSYNEQFF.

This clonotype was seen ten or more times. The chain couples TRBV12-3 or TRBV12-4 to TRBJ1-4; D possibly corresponds to TRBD1 (6 bases). The CDR3 length is 14 residues. Trimming cost V 5 bases and J 0 bases, with 7 bases left between them. This CDR3 is CASSQGPTNEKLFF. The CDR3 DNA follows: TGTGCCAGCAGTCAGGGGCCAACTAATGAAAAACTGTTTTTT.

This clonotype was detected ten times or more. DNA of the CDR3: TGTGCCAGCAGCTCCCTTGACGGAAACCAGGTCCCCTACGAGCAGTACTTC. This encodes CASSSLDGNQVPYEQYF. The V and J genes are TRBV7-9 and TRBJ2-7; D ambiguous. The CDR3 extends over 17 amino acids. Germline lookup yields CDR1 SEHNR and CDR2 FQNEAQ (reference sequence). Trimming cost V 4 bases and J 2 bases, with 21 bases left between them.

This clonotype turned up a few times. The rearrangement joins TRBV6-5 to TRBJ2-2; D call uncertain. This CDR3 is 10 amino acids long. Deletions cut 8 bases from V and 4 bases from J, with 2 bases between. The V gene's germline CDR1 is MNHEY and CDR2 SVGAGI. The CDR3 protein is CASGTGELFF. The CDR3 DNA sequence: TGTGCCAGCGGCACCGGGGAGCTGTTTTTT.

This clonotype was found many times. The chain recombines TRBV6-6 with TRBJ1-6; unclear D gene. Germline V gene data show CDR1 as MNHNY and CDR2 as SVGAGI (reference sequence). V was shortened by 5 bases and J by 14 bases, with 19 bases between the two germline ends. The CDR3 runs to 14 residues. CDR3 region: CASSPLTAPGSLHF. The CDR3, as DNA: TGTGCCAGCAGTCCCCTGACGGCCCCAGGTTCCCTCCACTTT.

This clonotype came up many times. This rearrangement joins TRBV20-1 to TRBJ2-7; 7 bases agree with TRBD1. Per the germline V gene, CDR1 is DFQATT and CDR2 is SNEGSKA (reference sequence). V lost 4 bases to trimming and J lost 1 base; unmatched junction nucleotides: 7. The CDR3 runs 14 residues. The CDR3 is CSATRTGFSYEQYF. CDR3 in DNA: TGCAGTGCTACGAGGACAGGATTTTCCTACGAGCAGTACTTC.

This sequence joins TRBV10-3 and TRBJ2-7, with TRBD2 matching 7 bases. With V trimmed by 8 bases and J by 3 bases, 1 base remained unmatched. The germline V gene has CDR1 ENHRY and CDR2 SYGVKD. CDR3 length equals 11 residues. CDR3 amino acids: CAIGGGYEQYF. CDR3 bases: TGTGCCATCGGGGGGGGCTACGAGCAGTACTTC.

Ten or more counts support this clonotype. CDR3 in amino acids: CASSPDRVRTGELFF. DNA of the CDR3: TGCGCCAGCAGCCCAGACAGGGTTAGAACCGGGGAGCTGTTTTTT. V usage is TRBV5-1 and J usage is TRBJ2-2; 7 bases are shared with TRBD1. The V segment lost 4 bases and the J segment 5 bases; nucleotides outside the gene matches: 8. The CDR3 length is 15 residues. Germline assignment: CDR1 SGHRS and CDR2 YFSETQ.

There are many counts of this clonotype. The gene calls are TRBV5-1 and TRBJ1-2; 11 positions match TRBD1. Germline loops: CDR1 SGHRS, CDR2 YFSETQ. V lost 4 bases to trimming and J lost 4 bases; unmatched junction nucleotides: 6. The CDR3 consists of 15 residues. The CDR3 sequence: CASSPTGTGGYGYTF. CDR3 DNA: TGCGCCAGCAGCCCCACCGGGACAGGGGGCTATGGCTACACCTTC.

CDR3 residues: CASRTSGRRDEQFF. CDR3 DNA sequence: TGTGCCAGCAGGACTAGCGGGAGACGGGATGAGCAGTTCTTC. V gene TRBV7-9 combines with J gene TRBJ2-1, with 12 nucleotides matching TRBD2. Trimming took 6 bases from V and 8 from J; bases not matched to a gene: 5. From germline, CDR1 is SEHNR and CDR2 FQNEAQ (reference sequence). This CDR3 is 14 amino acids long. The full variable domain, completed using reference TRBV7-9 and TRBJ2-1, is DTGVSQNPRHKITKRGQNVTFRCDPISEHNRLYWYRQTLGQGPEFLTYFQNEAQLEKSRLLSDRFSAERPKGSFSTLEIQRTEQGDSAMYLCASRTSGRRDEQFFGPGTRLTVL.

This clonotype was recorded many times. The chain recombines TRBV10-3 with TRBJ1-1; TRBD1 matches 8 bases. CDR1 ENHRY and CDR2 SYGVKD come from the germline V gene. The CDR3 runs to 16 residues. The junction had 12 bases not matched to a gene; V was cut back by 4 bases and J by 5 bases. The chain's CDR3 is CAISGPRQGSGTEAFF. CDR3 coding DNA: TGTGCCATCAGTGGACCGAGACAGGGGAGTGGGACTGAAGCTTTCTTT.

This clonotype was recorded at least ten times. This chain joins TRBV18 and TRBJ2-1; no clear D. CDR3 length equals 14 residues. Trimming removed 1 base at V and 5 bases at J, with 9 bases between. Germline V gene sequence: CDR1 KGHSH, CDR2 LQKENI. This CDR3 reads CASSPQATDNEQFF. CDR3 in DNA: TGTGCCAGCTCACCACAAGCTACCGACAATGAGCAGTTCTTC. Drawing the rest from reference TRBV18 and TRBJ2-1, the complete variable domain is NAGVMQNPRHLVRRRGQEARLRCSPMKGHSHVYWYRQLPEEGLKFMVYLQKENIIDESGMPKERFSAEFPKEGPSILRIQQVVRGDSAAYFCASSPQATDNEQFFGPGTRLTVL.

In this sample, this clonotype turned up a few times. The V gene is TRBV5-1, the J gene TRBJ2-1, with TRBD2 matching 7 bases. The V gene end was trimmed by 2 bases and the J gene end by 10 bases; junction bases not matched to a gene: 9. Germline V CDR1 and CDR2: SGHRS, YFSETQ. The CDR3 totals 14 residues. The CDR3 nucleotides are TGCGCCAGCAGCTTTGCTTCCGGGACTACGGAGCAGTTCTTC. This gives the protein CASSFASGTTEQFF.

Ten or more counts support this clonotype. The rearrangement joins TRBV3-1 to TRBJ1-1; unclear D gene. V was clipped by 2 bases and J by 5 bases, with 3 bases between them. The CDR3 runs to 11 residues. Germline assignment: CDR1 LGHDT and CDR2 YNNKEL (reference sequence). The CDR3 spells CASSQLTEAFF. Here the CDR3 DNA reads TGTGCCAGCAGCCAATTGACTGAAGCTTTCTTT. Full variable domain (rest looked up from reference TRBV3-1 and TRBJ1-1): DTAVSQTPKYLVTQMGNDKSIKCEQNLGHDTMYWYKQDSKKFLKIMFSYNNKELIINETVPNRFSPKSPDKAHLNLHINSLELGDSAVYFCASSQLTEAFFGQGTRLTVV.

This clonotype came up many times. CDR3 bases: TGTGCCAGCAGCTTAAATACGTATCAAGAGACCCAGTACTTC. This sequence encodes CASSLNTYQETQYF. The chain carries TRBV7-6 and TRBJ2-5; no firm D call. V was shortened by 2 bases and J by 2 bases, with 9 bases between the two germline ends. Germline values: CDR1 SGHVS, CDR2 FNYEAQ. The CDR3 spans 14 residues.

The J gene is TRBJ2-7, the V gene TRBV7-9; no firm D call. This CDR3 contains 12 residues. Trimming removed 4 bases at V and 9 bases at J, with 13 bases between. Per germline, CDR1 SEHNR and CDR2 FQNEAQ (reference sequence). CDR3 region: CASSSSEQTQYF. The CDR3 DNA sequence: TGTGCCAGCAGCTCGTCCGAACAGACGCAGTACTTC. Complete variable domain (other parts from reference TRBV7-9 and TRBJ2-7): DTGVSQNPRHKITKRGQNVTFRCDPISEHNRLYWYRQTLGQGPEFLTYFQNEAQLEKSRLLSDRFSAERPKGSFSTLEIQRTEQGDSAMYLCASSSSEQTQYFGPGTRLTVT.

This clonotype was seen more than once but under ten times. The chain combines TRBV11-3 with TRBJ1-3; D not resolved. With 8 bases removed from V and 0 bases from J, the gap between germline ends came to 8 bases. CDR1 and CDR2 from the germline V gene are SGHNT and YENEEA. This CDR3 contains 13 residues. In nucleotides, the CDR3 is TGTGCCAGCTCGGGCAACTCTGGAAACACCATATATTTT. Translated: CASSGNSGNTIYF.

Ten or more counts support this clonotype. The rearrangement links TRBV19 to TRBJ2-5; TRBD1 aligns across 7 bases. The ends lost 6 bases at V and 4 bases at J; junction bases unmatched: 14. The length of the CDR3 is 16 residues. Germline CDR1 and CDR2: LNHDA and SQIVND (reference sequence). The CDR3 coding sequence is TGTGCCAGTAGCTCTAACAGGGGAAAGTACCGAGAGACCCAGTACTTC. Amino acid sequence: CASSSNRGKYRETQYF.

This clonotype was seen a few times. This rearrangement joins TRBV19 to TRBJ2-2, with D possibly TRBD1 on 5 matching bases. Trimming pared 5 bases from V and 8 bases from J, leaving 12 bases between. CDR1 and CDR2 from the germline V gene are LNHDA and SQIVND (reference sequence). This CDR3 spans 13 amino acids. For the CDR3, the DNA is TGTGCCAGTAGTTCTCAGGGTACTGGGGAGCTGTTTTTT. Protein product: CASSSQGTGELFF.

A remark on this clonotype: Compared with germline, one end of the junction differs, possibly owing to a read error. The chain combines TRBV7-2 with TRBJ1-1; no reliable D call. CDR3 length: 14 amino acids. Germline V gives CDR1 SGHTA, CDR2 FQGNSA. The DNA for the CDR3 is TGTGTCAGCAGCTTAGTGTCTCTGAACACTGAAGCTTTCTTT. It codes for CVSSLVSLNTEAFF.

The gene calls are TRBV6-5 and TRBJ2-2; D is unresolved. Looked up from germline, CDR1 is MNHEY and CDR2 is SVGAGI. The CDR3 covers 11 residues. V lost 5 bases, J lost 5 bases, and 3 bases lay in between. CDR3 nucleotides: TGTGCCAGCAGTGCAACCGGGGAGCTGTTTTTT. This codes for CASSATGELFF.

This clonotype was detected many times. The chain uses TRBV5-1 and TRBJ1-4; D unresolved. CDR1 and CDR2 (germline): SGHRS, YFSETQ. V lost 4 bases and J 4 bases, leaving 11 bases between the germline ends. The CDR3 spans 14 residues. The CDR3 spells CASSPDRVNEKLFF. As DNA, the CDR3 is TGCGCCAGCAGCCCGGACCGAGTTAATGAAAAACTGTTTTTT. The full variable domain, with the rest looked up from reference TRBV5-1 and TRBJ1-4, is KAGVTQTPRYLIKTRGQQVTLSCSPISGHRSVSWYQQTPGQGLQFLFEYFSETQRNKGNFPGRFSGRQFSNSRSEMNVSTLELGDSALYLCASSPDRVNEKLFFGSGTQLSVL.

This clonotype was detected ten times or more. This chain uses TRBV5-4 with TRBJ2-5; D is perhaps TRBD1 or TRBD2 (6 bases each). Trimming shortened V by 5 bases and J by 4 bases, and 12 bases separated the two germline ends. The V gene's germline CDR1 is SGHNT and CDR2 YYREEE (reference sequence). This CDR3 comprises 13 residues. The CDR3 nucleotides read TGTGCCAGCAGTAAACAGGGAGGAGAGACCCAGTACTTC. This encodes CASSKQGGETQYF.

This clonotype was observed a handful of times. This chain joins TRBV3-1 and TRBJ2-5, with 12 bases fitting TRBD2. The CDR3 is made up of 15 amino acids. V lost 3 bases and J lost 8; bases outside the gene matches: 7. Germline V gene lookup returns CDR1 LGHDT and CDR2 YNNKEL (reference sequence). The CDR3 region has the DNA TGTGCCAGCAGCCATCCAGGGACTAGCGGGCACACCCAGTACTTC. Its protein is CASSHPGTSGHTQYF.

In this sample, this clonotype turned up once. The chain links TRBV20-1 to TRBJ2-1; D is possibly TRBD2 (6 bases). Per germline, CDR1 DFQATT and CDR2 SNEGSKA (reference sequence). With 5 bases removed from V and 6 bases from J, the gap between germline ends came to 11 bases. The CDR3 length is 12 residues. The CDR3 coding sequence is TGCAGTGCTCTAAGGGAGGTCAATGAGCAGTTCTTC. This codes for CSALREVNEQFF.

There are many counts of this clonotype. The J gene is TRBJ2-1, the V gene TRBV4-1, with 8 nucleotides matching TRBD2. Per the germline V gene, CDR1 is MGHRA and CDR2 is YSYEKL. The CDR3 consists of 17 residues. V shed 3 bases and J 6 bases; nucleotides not matched to a gene: 13. CDR3 residues: CASSQAFGAGALNEQFF. The DNA for the CDR3 is TGCGCCAGCAGCCAGGCCTTCGGAGCGGGGGCCCTCAATGAGCAGTTCTTC.

This clonotype came up a few times. This chain uses TRBV9 with TRBJ2-5; no definite D call. V lost 0 bases, J lost 5 bases, and 11 bases lay in between. The CDR3 has 14 amino acids. Germline V gene lookup returns CDR1 SGDLS and CDR2 YYNGEE. The CDR3 loop reads CASSVGSLVETQYF. DNA of the CDR3: TGTGCCAGCAGCGTAGGAAGCCTTGTGGAGACCCAGTACTTC.

This clonotype was detected ten times or more. The chain employs TRBV7-9 and TRBJ1-3; tentative D call: TRBD1 (5 bases). Trimming removed 7 bases from V and 0 bases from J, with 19 bases in between. The length of the CDR3 is 17 residues. The germline CDR1 and CDR2 sequences are SEHNR and FQNEAQ (reference sequence). DNA for the CDR3: TGTGCCAGCAACCGCCGGGGCGGATTAAGCTCTGGAAACACCATATATTTT. Amino acid sequence: CASNRRGGLSSGNTIYF.

This chain connects TRBV20-1 to TRBJ2-1; 7 nucleotides line up with TRBD2. The CDR3 length is 13 residues. Germline CDR1 is DFQATT and CDR2 is SNEGSKA (reference sequence). The V and J ends lost 7 bases and 5 bases, in that order; junction bases with no gene match: 8. The chain's CDR3 is CSVSSGTDNEQFF. The CDR3 DNA follows: TGCAGTGTCTCTAGCGGAACAGACAATGAGCAGTTCTTC.

This clonotype has at least ten counts. V gene TRBV12-3 or TRBV12-4 combines with J gene TRBJ2-2; a weak D match, TRBD2 (6 bases). The CDR3 is 15 amino acids. Trimming took 3 bases from V and 5 from J, leaving 13 bases between them. The chain's CDR3 is CASSFGWDSTGELFF. The CDR3 nucleotides read TGTGCCAGCAGTTTCGGATGGGACTCGACCGGGGAGCTGTTTTTT.